The clone carrying this T cell receptor (beta chain) was observed many times. TCRdb fed the reads into MiXCR, producing one record per CDR3 protein. The data show approximately 500,000 distinct CDR3 sequences, 15% to 20% seen once. The sample is drawn from a study of T cell repertoires in cytomegalovirus infection. The germline gives CDR1 SEHNR, CDR2 FQNEAQ (reference sequence). V gave up 4 bases and J gave up 2 bases, with 12 bases separating them. The CDR3 length is 15 residues. This clonotype originated in a human donor in good health (CMV status not recorded). Some clones in this sample may be carry-over from other donors' samples. The sequenced sample was CD8+ T cells from PBMCs. This chain connects TRBV7-9 to TRBJ1-5; D call uncertain. The CDR3 region has the DNA TGTGCCAGCAGCTCCTCAGCAAAGGGCAATCAGCCCCAGCATTTT. Encoded protein: CASSSSAKGNQPQHF.